This is a list of T cell receptor beta chains from one sample in a study of Graves' ophthalmopathy and Graves' hyperthyroidism. One entry per CDR3 protein results from TCRdb running MiXCR on the multiplex PCR reads. The sample includes over a million distinct CDR3 sequences, 35% to 40% seen only once; the top ten take around 10%. Source material: peripheral blood or thyroid tissue (not recorded which). Source of these receptors: an adult man with Graves' hyperthyroidism. CDR3s include the opening cysteine and the closing phenylalanine or tryptophan. The order of the fields is clone size, J gene, D gene, V gene, CDR3 DNA, CDR3 protein. D genes are given only for firm matches. The listing skips clone size in some rows; elsewhere it reads once, few, many or a size class.

once	TRBJ1-1	TRBD1	TRBV13	TGTGCCAGCAGCTCGAAGGACAGGTCAGGTGCTTTCTTT	CASSSKDRSGAFF
many	TRBJ2-7	TRBD1	TRBV7-9	TGTGCCAGCAGCTTAGATGACAGGGGCTACGAGCAGTACTTC	CASSLDDRGYEQYF
many	TRBJ2-5	TRBD1	TRBV7-8	TGTGCCAGCAGCTTAGAACAGGGGGCTCGGGAGACCCAGTACTTC	CASSLEQGARETQYF
-	TRBJ2-5	TRBD1	TRBV9	TGTGCCAGCAGCGTAGATCGACAGGGTGGGGAGACCCAGAACTTC	CASSVDRQGGETQNF
many	TRBJ1-1	-	TRBV7-2	TGTGCCAGCAGCCCCGGGGCCAAGAACACTGAAGCTTTCTTT	CASSPGAKNTEAFF
few	TRBJ1-5	-	TRBV6-5	TGTGCCAGCAGTTACTCGATTTCATCAAATCAGCCCCAGCATTTT	CASSYSISSNQPQHF
-	TRBJ1-4	TRBD1	TRBV29-1	TGCAGCGTGGTGACAGGGAGTAATGAAAAACTGTTTTTT	CSVVTGSNEKLFF
many	TRBJ1-2	-	TRBV12-3/TRBV12-4	TGTGCCAGCAGCCGCCCGGACAGACACTATGGCTACACCTTC	CASSRPDRHYGYTF
many	TRBJ2-5	TRBD1	TRBV6-2/TRBV6-3	TGTGCCGTCGACAGGGATGAGACCCAGTACTTC	CAVDRDETQYF
-	TRBJ2-7	TRBD2	TRBV12-3/TRBV12-4	TGTGCCAGTGGACTAGCGACTCCCTACGAGCAGTACTTC	CASGLATPYEQYF
-	TRBJ1-5	-	TRBV28	TGTGCCAGCACCACCTATGATCAACAGCATTTT	CASTTYDQQHF
many	TRBJ1-5	-	TRBV20-1	TGCAGTGCCCCCTCTCCTTATAGCAATCAGCCCCAGCATTTT	CSAPSPYSNQPQHF
-	TRBJ2-5	-	TRBV25-1	TGTACCAGCCGTGACTCCCGGGAGACCCAGTACTTC	CTSRDSRETQYF
-	TRBJ2-7	-	TRBV7-2	TGTGCCAGCAGCCTACAGTTTCTCTGGAACGAGCAGTACTTC	CASSLQFLWNEQYF
many	TRBJ1-1	-	TRBV14	TGTGCCAGCAGCCCGAGGGCTAACACTGAAGCTTTCTTT	CASSPRANTEAFF
-	TRBJ1-5	-	TRBV7-9	TGTGCCAGTAGTATCTCGAGGGGCAATCAGCCCCAGCATTTT	CASSISRGNQPQHF
many	TRBJ2-7	-	TRBV10-3	TGTGCCATCAGTGACCATCAGCGCGGGGAGGGGGCGAGCTACGAGCAGTACTTC	CAISDHQRGEGASYEQYF
-	TRBJ2-2	-	TRBV11-2	TGTGCCAGCAGCCCAGGACTAGGAGGGGGTGCCGGGGAGCTGTTTTTT	CASSPGLGGGAGELFF